The rows below give T cell receptor beta chains drawn from one sample of a study of tumor-infiltrating lymphocytes in primary liver carcinoma. TCRdb called the multiplex PCR reads again in MiXCR, with one record for every CDR3 protein. The repertoire includes some 180,000 distinct CDR3 sequences, roughly three fifths of them detected once, and 65% to 80% sits in the top ten. Source material: peripheral blood. Receptors were obtained from a middle-aged man with primary liver carcinoma and hepatitis B virus infection. The CDR3 runs from the conserved cysteine through the conserved F or W. A D gene is named only where the DNA matches it firmly. Only part of the rows carry a size: once, few, many, or a class if the clone is expanded.

J	D	size	V	DNA	CDR3
TRBJ2-5	NA	NA	TRBV29-1	TGCAGCGTTGAAGATAGGCTGACTCAAGAGACCCAGTACTTC	CSVEDRLTQETQYF
TRBJ2-1	NA	NA	TRBV11-2	TGTGCCAGCAGCCCAGAGCCCTTAAGCGTGAGGAACCTTTACAATGAGCAGTTCTTC	CASSPEPLSVRNLYNEQFF
TRBJ2-3	NA	NA	TRBV6-5	TGTGCCATAAGTTACAACCTTCAGGGGCCCACAGATACGCAGTATTTT	CAISYNLQGPTDTQYF
TRBJ2-7	TRBD1	NA	TRBV4-1	TGCGCCAGCAGCCACCGACAGGGTAGCTCCTACGAGCAGTACTTC	CASSHRQGSSYEQYF
TRBJ2-7	TRBD1	NA	TRBV6-5	TGTGCCAGCAAGATGGACAGGGAAAACACCTACGAGCAGTACTTC	CASKMDRENTYEQYF
TRBJ2-2	NA	NA	TRBV28	TGTGCCAGCAGTCCGAATGGACAGACACCCACCGGGGAGCTGTTTTTT	CASSPNGQTPTGELFF
TRBJ2-7	TRBD2	many	TRBV11-2	TGTGCCAGCACCCAACTCCCCGGGACTAGCGTTGATGAGCAGTACTTC	CASTQLPGTSVDEQYF
TRBJ1-1	NA	once	TRBV6-6	TGTGCCAGCAGTTACTCCCGGGTCTCGAACACTGAAGCTTTCTTT	CASSYSRVSNTEAFF
TRBJ1-1	NA	NA	TRBV29-1	TGCAGCGTTGATTCCAGGCCGAACACTGAAGCTTTCTTT	CSVDSRPNTEAFF
TRBJ2-7	NA	many	TRBV13	TGTGCCAGCAGTGACCGGGACCTATTAGGCCACGAGCAGTACTTC	CASSDRDLLGHEQYF
TRBJ1-6	NA	few	TRBV5-1	TGCGCCAGCAGTTTCTCGGCAGGGGTTGGTTCACCCCTCCACTTT	CASSFSAGVGSPLHF
TRBJ2-2	NA	NA	TRBV11-2	TGTGCCAGCAGCTTAGCGGCAGCGAGGAACACCGGGGAGCTGCTTTTT	CASSLAAARNTGELLF
TRBJ2-5	NA	NA	TRBV6-2/TRBV6-3	TGTGCCAGCAGTCGGCTTCAAGAGACCCAGTACTTC	CASSRLQETQYF
TRBJ2-1	NA	once	TRBV11-2	TGTGCCAGCAGCTTCGCTAGGGGGGATGAACAGTTCTTC	CASSFARGDEQFF
TRBJ2-5	TRBD2	NA	TRBV6-5	TGTGCCAGCAGTTACAGGCGGGGGACCCAAGAGACCCAGTACTTC	CASSYRRGTQETQYF
TRBJ2-1	NA	NA	TRBV6-4	TGTGCCAGCAGTGGTAGAGGGGACAATGAGCAGTTCTTC	CASSGRGDNEQFF
TRBJ1-1	TRBD1	NA	TRBV6-1	TGTGCCAGCACTCGGGACAGGGACACTGAAGCTTTCTTT	CASTRDRDTEAFF
TRBJ1-4	NA	NA	TRBV14	TGTGCCAGCAGCCATCGTACGAATGAAAAACTGTTTTTT	CASSHRTNEKLFF
TRBJ1-2	NA	NA	TRBV6-5	TGTGCCAGCAGTTACGTCGCGTATGGGGGCGTTGACTATGACTACACCTTC	CASSYVAYGGVDYDYTF
TRBJ2-6	TRBD1	NA	TRBV6-2/TRBV6-3	TGTGCCAGCAGTTACCCCCGGACAGGGGGCGCGTGGGGCACGACTGGGGCCAACGTCCTGGCTTTC	CASSYPRTGGAWGTTGANVLAF
TRBJ2-3	TRBD2	NA	TRBV6-6	TGTGCCAGCAGTTACTCGACTAGCTGGATCACAGATGCGCAGTATTTT	CASSYSTSWITDAQYF
TRBJ1-2	NA	few	TRBV4-1	TGCGCCAGCAGCCAAAATCTAAATTTAGGCTATGGCTACACCTTC	CASSQNLNLGYGYTF